This TCR beta chain derives from a study of regulatory T cells in long-lasting Graves disease. The V and J ends lost 4 bases and 1 base respectively, with 12 bases between them. This CDR3 contains 14 residues. Germline V gives CDR1 SGHDT, CDR2 YYEEEE. A note on this clonotype: Antigen unknown.

Time point defined: persistent/refractory GD, antithyroid drugs over 5 years with positive TRAb. The TCR library was prepared using RNA isolated from PBMCs. Tubes containing EDTA received 8 to 9.5 milliliters of drawn peripheral blood. Broader study findings: Persistent disease was characterized by preferential usage of TRBV28, TRBJ1-2 and TRBJ2-5.

Investigators prepared the TCR beta libraries by applying iRepertoire HTBI primers and Arm-PCR of CDR3 regions. MiXCR, applied by TCRdb to the multiplex PCR reads, yields one record per CDR3 protein. Seen here are roughly 500,000 distinct CDR3 sequences, 20% to 25% observed once, and the top ten hold approximately 6.4%. This chain joins TRBV5-6 and TRBJ2-7; D gene unclear. The sequencing used peripheral blood mononuclear cells (PBMCs), collected when the disease was refractory, from a patient treated with antithyroid drugs. This clonotype was obtained from a female donor with Graves disease. The CDR3: CASSPAYGSYEQYF. The CDR3 nucleotides are TGTGCCAGCAGCCCAGCATATGGTTCCTACGAGCAGTACTTC.